The entry that follows covers one TCR beta chain sequence. The antigen remains undetermined. Before any sequencing was done, the ViraFEST assay used viral peptide pools to expand antigen-specific CD4+ T cells. CD4+ T cell isolation took place after less than 13 days of culture. BNT162b2 vaccine or mRNA-1273 vaccine was given to participants in two doses. Germline assignment: CDR1 ENHRY and CDR2 SYGVKD. Trimming removed 3 bases from V and 3 bases from J, with 15 bases in between. The CDR3 length is 16 residues. The data stem from a study of vaccination effects on CD4 cells after COVID-19. This table comes from immunoSEQ multiplex PCR, and its TCRdb copy is limited to in-frame clones, with some not included. This sample has roughly 56,000 clones, with around 78% found just once.

The sequences come from CD4+ T cells from PBMCs cultured with HCoV-229E spike peptides, collected after COVID-19 vaccination. The clonotype comes from a human donor who received a COVID-19 vaccine. V gene TRBV10-3 combines with J gene TRBJ1-5; D may be TRBD1 (6 bases). The CDR3: CAISDPGQTTNQPQHF. For the CDR3, the DNA is TGTGCCATCAGTGACCCCGGACAGACTACCAATCAGCCCCAGCATTTT.